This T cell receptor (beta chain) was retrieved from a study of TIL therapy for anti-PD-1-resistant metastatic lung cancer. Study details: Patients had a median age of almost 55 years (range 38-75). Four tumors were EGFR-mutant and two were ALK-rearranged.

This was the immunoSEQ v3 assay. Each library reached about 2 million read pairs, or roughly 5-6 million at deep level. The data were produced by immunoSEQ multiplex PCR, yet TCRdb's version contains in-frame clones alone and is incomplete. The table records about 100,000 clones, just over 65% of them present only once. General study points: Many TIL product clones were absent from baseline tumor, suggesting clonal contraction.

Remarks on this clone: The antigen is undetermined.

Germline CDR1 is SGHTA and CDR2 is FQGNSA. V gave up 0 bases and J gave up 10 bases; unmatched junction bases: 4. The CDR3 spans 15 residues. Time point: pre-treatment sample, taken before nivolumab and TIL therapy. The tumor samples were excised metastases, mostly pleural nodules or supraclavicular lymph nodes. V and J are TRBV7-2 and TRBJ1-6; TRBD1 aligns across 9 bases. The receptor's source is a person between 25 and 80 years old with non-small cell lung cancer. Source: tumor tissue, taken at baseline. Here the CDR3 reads CASSLATGGGSPLHF. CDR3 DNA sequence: TGTGCCAGCAGCTTAGCGACAGGGGGAGGGTCACCCCTCCACTTT.